Presented here are 30 T cell receptor beta chains from one specimen sequenced in a study of T cells after yellow fever vaccination. TCRdb processed the 5' RACE reads anew with MiXCR; each CDR3 protein has one entry. Here the sample spans some 500,000 distinct CDR3 sequences, less than 15% being singletons. Sequences were derived from PBMCs, sampled on the day of the yellow fever booster vaccination. These receptors all stem from a man aged 25 to 40 who received the YFV17D yellow fever vaccine.

This clonotype was seen a few times. The chain carries TRBV7-9 and TRBJ2-1; a possible D gene is TRBD1 (5 bases). The CDR3 has 16 amino acids. Germline-derived CDR1 and CDR2 are SEHNR and FQNEAQ (reference sequence). V gave up 5 bases and J gave up 3 bases, with 17 bases separating them. Written as DNA, the CDR3 is TGTGCCAGCAGCGGTCGACAGCTTAAGAGCTACAATGAGCAGTTCTTC. It encodes CASSGRQLKSYNEQFF.

CDR3 loop: CAISDAGSGTQYF. The CDR3, as DNA: TGTGCCATCAGTGACGCAGGGTCCGGGACCCAGTACTTC. This chain links TRBV10-3 with TRBJ2-5, with D possibly TRBD1 on 5 matching bases. The length of the CDR3 is 13 residues. Between the trimmed V and J ends, which lost 3 bases and 7 bases, there was a span of 12 bases. The germline V gene has CDR1 ENHRY and CDR2 SYGVKD.

This clonotype was picked up many times. The V gene is TRBV7-2, the J gene TRBJ2-1; 11 bases are shared with TRBD1. The length of the CDR3 is 15 residues. The V gene end was trimmed by 5 bases and the J gene end by 3 bases; junction bases not matched to a gene: 3. CDR1 is SGHTA and CDR2 is FQGNSA in the germline V gene. The CDR3 protein is CASSDGTGGYNEQFF. The DNA of the CDR3 is TGTGCCAGCAGCGATGGGACAGGGGGCTACAATGAGCAGTTCTTC.

The chain is built from TRBV20-1 and TRBJ1-2; D remains ambiguous. CDR3 length: 13 amino acids. Trimming left V 6 bases short and J 2 bases short, with 13 bases between. CDR1 is DFQATT, CDR2 SNEGSKA, per germline (reference sequence). CDR3 DNA: TGCAGTGCCGAAACCGGGTCCAACTATGGCTACACCTTC. It specifies CSAETGSNYGYTF.

Only a few counts were recorded for this clonotype. The chain recombines TRBV9 with TRBJ1-1, with 7 nucleotides matching TRBD1. CDR3 length equals 15 residues. V shed 2 bases and J 2 bases; nucleotides not matched to a gene: 6. CDR1 and CDR2 (germline): SGDLS, YYNGEE. The CDR3 loop reads CASSVSGTENTEAFF. As DNA, the CDR3 is TGTGCCAGCAGCGTCTCCGGGACAGAAAACACTGAAGCTTTCTTT.

The rearrangement joins TRBV24-1 to TRBJ2-1; D may be TRBD1 (6 bases). The V and J ends lost 9 bases and 3 bases respectively, with 11 bases between them. Germline loops: CDR1 KGHDR, CDR2 SFDVKD. The CDR3 has 13 residues. Here the CDR3 reads CATSRDNYNEQFF. The CDR3 DNA reads as TGTGCCACCTCCAGGGACAACTACAATGAGCAGTTCTTC.

In the case of this clonotype: With a much larger clone just one base away, this may be a read error. V and J are TRBV5-6 and TRBJ2-3; D unresolved. Germline CDR1 is SGHDT and CDR2 is YYEEEE. The V and J ends lost 4 bases and 8 bases respectively, with 17 bases between them. The CDR3 spans 14 residues. In DNA form, the CDR3 reads TGTGCCAGCAGCACCCGGTTGGTAGGCAGTACGCAGTATTTT. Protein product: CASSTRLVGSTQYF.

The chain couples TRBV7-2 to TRBJ1-6, with a possible D match to TRBD1 (5 bases). The germline V gene encodes CDR1 SGHTA and CDR2 FQGNSA. Trimming cost V 5 bases and J 10 bases, with 12 bases left between them. The CDR3 is made up of 13 amino acids. This CDR3 is CASSKSGQSPLHF. Written as DNA, the CDR3 is TGTGCCAGCAGCAAGTCGGGGCAATCACCCCTCCACTTT.

This clonotype turned up a few times. The chain employs TRBV7-2 and TRBJ2-1, with D perhaps TRBD1 (5 bases). Germline V gives CDR1 SGHTA, CDR2 FQGNSA. The CDR3 runs to 15 residues. Trimming took off 4 bases at V and 4 bases at J, with 14 bases between the two ends. The CDR3 coding sequence is TGTGCCAGCAGCTCCGGACACGGATCTTACAATGAGCAGTTCTTC. Translating it yields CASSSGHGSYNEQFF.

The V and J genes are TRBV29-1 and TRBJ1-2; D is unresolved. This CDR3 is 11 amino acids long. V gave up 4 bases and J gave up 0 bases, with 3 bases separating them. Per the germline V gene, CDR1 is SQVTM and CDR2 is ANQGSEA. The CDR3 loop reads CSVGANYGYTF. The CDR3 DNA sequence: TGCAGCGTTGGGGCTAACTATGGCTACACCTTC. Together with reference TRBV29-1 and TRBJ1-2, the CDR3 gives the full variable domain: SAVISQKPSRDICQRGTSLTIQCQVDSQVTMMFWYRQQPGQSLTLIATANQGSEATYESGFVIDKFPISRPNLTFSTLTVSNMSPEDSSIYLCSVGANYGYTFGSGTRLTVV.

V gene TRBV7-9 combines with J gene TRBJ2-3; D unresolved. Germline V gene sequence: CDR1 SEHNR, CDR2 FQNEAQ (reference sequence). V gave up 2 bases and J gave up 2 bases, with 8 bases separating them. CDR3 length: 14 residues. The CDR3 here is CASSLRGFTDTQYF. CDR3 nucleotide sequence: TGTGCCAGCAGCTTAAGAGGATTCACAGATACGCAGTATTTT.

The J gene is TRBJ2-3, the V gene TRBV5-1; the match to TRBD1 covers 7 bases. J was trimmed by 1 base and V by 4 bases; bases with no gene match: 12. Per the germline V gene, CDR1 is SGHRS and CDR2 is YFSETQ. The CDR3 is 17 amino acids. This chain's CDR3 is CASSVAKTGIGTDTQYF. The CDR3 DNA follows: TGCGCCAGCAGCGTGGCGAAGACAGGGATCGGCACAGATACGCAGTATTTT.

The V and J genes are TRBV6-5 and TRBJ2-4, with 8 bases identical to TRBD2. The CDR3 totals 16 residues. J was trimmed by 5 bases and V by 0 bases; bases with no gene match: 6. The germline gives CDR1 MNHEY, CDR2 SVGAGI. The CDR3 spells CASSYSPGGDQNIQYF. The CDR3, as DNA: TGTGCCAGCAGTTACTCCCCCGGGGGGGACCAAAACATTCAGTACTTC.

The rearrangement joins TRBV6-2 or TRBV6-3 to TRBJ2-1, with D perhaps matching TRBD2 (5 bases). V gave up 0 bases and J gave up 10 bases, with 19 bases separating them. In germline, CDR1 is MNHEY, CDR2 SVGEGT. CDR3 size: 16 residues. The CDR3 here is CASSYSSSGPGKEQFF. The DNA of the CDR3 is TGTGCCAGCAGTTACTCGTCCAGCGGACCTGGGAAGGAGCAGTTCTTC.

V usage is TRBV7-2 and J usage is TRBJ1-3; no clear D gene. CDR3 length: 13 amino acids. With 3 bases removed from V and 4 bases from J, the gap between germline ends came to 7 bases. Germline V gene lookup returns CDR1 SGHTA and CDR2 FQGNSA. The CDR3 DNA reads as TGTGCCAGCAGCTTTTCTGCGGGAAACACCATATATTTT. It specifies CASSFSAGNTIYF. The full variable domain, rest sourced from reference TRBV7-2 and TRBJ1-3, is GAGVSQSPSNKVTEKGKDVELRCDPISGHTALYWYRQSLGQGLEFLIYFQGNSAPDKSGLPSDRFSAERTGGSVSTLTIQRTQQEDSAVYLCASSFSAGNTIYFGEGSWLTVV.

The chain links TRBV7-2 to TRBJ1-5; D might be TRBD1 (5 bases). V was shortened by 5 bases and J by 3 bases, with 8 bases between the two germline ends. The germline V gene encodes CDR1 SGHTA and CDR2 FQGNSA. This CDR3 has 13 residues. The CDR3 DNA reads as TGTGCCAGCAGCCAGGGAGTCAATCAGCCCCAGCATTTT. Protein product: CASSQGVNQPQHF.

The chain couples TRBV24-1 to TRBJ2-1; possibly TRBD1 for D (5 bases). The V gene's germline CDR1 is KGHDR and CDR2 SFDVKD. V lost 1 base and J 4 bases, leaving 7 bases between the germline ends. This CDR3 contains 14 residues. CDR3 DNA sequence: TGTGCCACCAGTGATTTTAGACAGTACAATGAGCAGTTCTTC. The encoded protein is CATSDFRQYNEQFF.

The table lists this clonotype with a few counts. This chain links TRBV12-3 or TRBV12-4 with TRBJ2-1; D gene ambiguous. The V end was cut by 3 bases, the J end by 9 bases, with 6 bases between. CDR3 length equals 11 residues. The CDR3 loop reads CASSFEIEQFF. CDR3 coding DNA: TGTGCCAGCAGTTTTGAAATTGAGCAGTTCTTC.

The sample holds a few counts of this clonotype. CDR3 bases: TGCGCCAGCAGCGAAAGAGCGGGAGCATACAATGAGCAGTTCTTC. Translation: CASSERAGAYNEQFF. The gene calls are TRBV4-3 and TRBJ2-1, with 8 positions matching TRBD2. This CDR3 comprises 15 residues. Trimming at V came to 5 bases and at J to 4 bases, leaving 7 bases not matched to a gene. Germline V gives CDR1 LGHNA, CDR2 YSLEER.

The V gene is TRBV6-5, the J gene TRBJ2-5; 9 nucleotides match TRBD1. The junction had 3 bases not matched to a gene; V was cut back by 0 bases and J by 4 bases. Germline V gene lookup returns CDR1 MNHEY and CDR2 SVGAGI. The length of the CDR3 is 15 residues. The CDR3 spells CASSYSGQGPETQYF. The CDR3 DNA reads TGTGCCAGCAGTTACTCGGGACAGGGACCAGAGACCCAGTACTTC.

This clonotype was counted ten times or more. The rearrangement joins TRBV7-2 to TRBJ2-3; the D is unclear. The CDR3 has 12 residues. V shed 5 bases and J shed 6 bases, with 9 bases lying between them. Looked up from germline, CDR1 is SGHTA and CDR2 is FQGNSA. The DNA of the CDR3 is TGTGCCAGCAGCCCCCTAAGGGATACGCAGTATTTT. Amino acids: CASSPLRDTQYF.

The chain links TRBV6-2 or TRBV6-3 to TRBJ1-2; 7 nucleotides match TRBD1. Unmatched junction bases numbered 12, after V lost 5 bases and J lost 0 bases. The V gene's germline CDR1 is MNHEY and CDR2 SVGEGT. The CDR3 covers 17 residues. CDR3 in amino acids: CASSNPPGQKTNYGYTF. The CDR3 DNA reads TGTGCCAGCAGTAACCCGCCGGGACAGAAGACTAACTATGGCTACACCTTC.

The chain combines TRBV20-1 with TRBJ1-5; weak D call: TRBD1 (6 bases). This CDR3 spans 13 amino acids. Germline V gives CDR1 DFQATT, CDR2 SNEGSKA (reference sequence). Trimming removed 6 bases at V and 6 bases at J, with 15 bases between. As DNA, the CDR3 is TGCAGTGCGGCACAGGGTGCTAGTCAGCCCCAGCATTTT. Protein: CSAAQGASQPQHF.

This clonotype was counted a few times. This chain links TRBV12-3 or TRBV12-4 with TRBJ2-6; D is unclear. The CDR3 consists of 14 residues. V was pared by 6 bases and J by 2 bases, with 8 bases between. Written as DNA, the CDR3 is TGTGCCAGCAGGCCTCTTACTGGGGCCAACGTCCTGACTTTC. This gives the protein CASRPLTGANVLTF.

This clonotype was counted only a few times. V is TRBV29-1 and J is TRBJ2-7; the D gene could be TRBD1 or TRBD2 (5 bases each). V was clipped by 4 bases and J by 5 bases, with 9 bases between them. CDR1 and CDR2 (germline): SQVTM, ANQGSEA. The CDR3 runs 11 residues. The CDR3 nucleotides read TGCAGCGTTGTGGGGGTGAACGAGCAGTACTTC. Its protein is CSVVGVNEQYF.

This sequence joins TRBV7-9 and TRBJ1-5, with D perhaps matching TRBD1 (5 bases). CDR1 and CDR2 (germline): SEHNR, FQNEAQ (reference sequence). The CDR3 spans 15 residues. Trimming stripped 4 bases from V and 3 bases from J, with 13 bases between. Here the CDR3 DNA reads TGTGCCAGCAGCTCTTGGCAGGGTTCCAATCAGCCCCAGCATTTT. Residues: CASSSWQGSNQPQHF.

The table lists this clonotype with a count of one. The chain couples TRBV20-1 to TRBJ1-5, with a tentative D call TRBD1 (5 bases). The V end lost 3 bases, the J end lost 6 bases, and 12 bases lay between the germline ends. The germline V gene encodes CDR1 DFQATT and CDR2 SNEGSKA (reference sequence). The CDR3 has 13 residues. CDR3 sequence reads: CSASQGYSQPQHF. The CDR3 region has the DNA TGCAGTGCTAGTCAGGGATATAGTCAGCCCCAGCATTTT.

This clonotype was seen a few times. The chain employs TRBV11-2 and TRBJ2-3, with 13 bases fitting TRBD2. Looked up from germline, CDR1 is SGHAT and CDR2 is FQNNGV. V lost 5 bases, J lost 0 bases, and 8 bases stayed unmatched. CDR3 length: 18 residues. The CDR3: CASSTWTSGRGSTDTQYF. For the CDR3, the DNA is TGTGCCAGCAGCACTTGGACTAGCGGGAGAGGGAGCACAGATACGCAGTATTTT.

This clonotype turned up a few times. The V call is TRBV9, the J call TRBJ2-7; possibly TRBD2 for D (6 bases). The CDR3 contains 15 residues. Trimming cost V 0 bases and J 3 bases, with 13 bases left between them. Germline-derived CDR1 and CDR2 are SGDLS and YYNGEE. CDR3 in DNA: TGTGCCAGCAGCGTAGACGGCGGGATCAACTACGAGCAGTACTTC. It translates to CASSVDGGINYEQYF.

There are a few counts of this clonotype. V usage is TRBV27 and J usage is TRBJ2-7; the match to TRBD2 covers 10 bases. This CDR3 spans 16 amino acids. CDR1 MNHEY and CDR2 SMNVEV come from the germline V gene (reference sequence). With 4 bases clipped from V and 7 bases from J, the junction kept 13 bases outside the gene matches. As DNA, the CDR3 is TGTGCCAGCAGTTCACAGGGTTTGGTAGCGGGAGGAGAGCAGTACTTC. Encoded protein: CASSSQGLVAGGEQYF.